A selection of T cell receptor beta chains follows, all from one sample in a study of blood T cell repertoires in COVID-19. Assay used: immunoSEQ multiplex PCR; TCRdb lists only in-frame clones, some missing. The sample shows 200,000 to 300,000 clones, roughly 83% of them seen only once. What was sequenced was peripheral blood. Source of these receptors: a man older than 75 with acute or convalescent COVID-19. CDR3s leave out the opening cysteine and the closing phenylalanine or tryptophan. Fields, in order: J gene, V gene, CDR3 protein.

TRBJ2-3 TRBV25-1 ASSYRDLSTDTQY
TRBJ2-7 TRBV3-1/TRBV3-2 ASSQVSNRAYEQY
TRBJ2-1 TRBV9 ASSVAGTGHNEQF
TRBJ2-7 TRBV9 ASSAGTGGYEQY
TRBJ2-5 TRBV4-2 ASSQGRGLETQY
TRBJ2-7 TRBV6-5 ASSQREGAYEQY
TRBJ1-4 TRBV6-1 ASSVAGRGRNEKLF
TRBJ2-1 TRBV13 ASSSNRRLAGLTYGEQF
TRBJ2-2 TRBV30 AWSSPTGYTGELF
TRBJ2-7 TRBV5-1 ASSTRQGLYYEQY
TRBJ2-3 TRBV7-9 ASSRGGTDTQY
TRBJ2-7 TRBV12-3/TRBV12-4 ASRATASYEQY
TRBJ1-5 TRBV24-1 ATSEGVRRSSGDQPQH
TRBJ2-5 TRBV7-2 ASSFGPSETQY
TRBJ2-1 TRBV5-1 ASSLASQGAHNEQF
TRBJ2-1 TRBV11-2 ASRRAGQGFSSYNEQF
TRBJ2-3 TRBV3-1/TRBV3-2 ASSLSAVVTDTQY
TRBJ1-4 TRBV5-1 ASSPGDRSTNEKLF